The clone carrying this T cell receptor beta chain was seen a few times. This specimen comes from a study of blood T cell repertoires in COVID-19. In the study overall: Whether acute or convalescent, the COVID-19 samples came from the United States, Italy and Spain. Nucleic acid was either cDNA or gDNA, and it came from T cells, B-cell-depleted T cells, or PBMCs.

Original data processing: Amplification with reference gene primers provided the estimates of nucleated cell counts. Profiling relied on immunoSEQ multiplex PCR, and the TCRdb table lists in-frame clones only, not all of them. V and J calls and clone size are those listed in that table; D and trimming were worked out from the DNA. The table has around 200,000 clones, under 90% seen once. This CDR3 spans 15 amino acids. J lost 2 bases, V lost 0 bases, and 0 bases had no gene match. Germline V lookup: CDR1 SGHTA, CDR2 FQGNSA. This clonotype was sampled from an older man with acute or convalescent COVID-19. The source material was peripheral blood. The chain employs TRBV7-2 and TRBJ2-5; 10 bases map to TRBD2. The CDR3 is CASSLASGRQETQYF. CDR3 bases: TGTGCCAGCAGCTTAGCTAGCGGGAGGCAAGAGACCCAGTACTTC.